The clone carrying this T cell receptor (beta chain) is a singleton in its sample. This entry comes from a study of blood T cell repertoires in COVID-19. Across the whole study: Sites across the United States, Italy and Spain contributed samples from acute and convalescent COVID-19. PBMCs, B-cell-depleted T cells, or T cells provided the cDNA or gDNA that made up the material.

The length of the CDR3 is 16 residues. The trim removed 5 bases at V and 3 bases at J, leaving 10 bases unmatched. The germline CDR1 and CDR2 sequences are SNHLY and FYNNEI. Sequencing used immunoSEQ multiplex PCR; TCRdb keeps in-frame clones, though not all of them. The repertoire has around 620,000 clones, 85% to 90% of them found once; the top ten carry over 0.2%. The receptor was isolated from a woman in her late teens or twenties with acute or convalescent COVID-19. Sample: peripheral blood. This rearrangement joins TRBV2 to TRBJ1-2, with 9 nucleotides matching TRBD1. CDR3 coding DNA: TGTGCCAGCAGTCTTATGGGACAGGGAAGGGACTATGGCTACACCTTC. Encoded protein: CASSLMGQGRDYGYTF.